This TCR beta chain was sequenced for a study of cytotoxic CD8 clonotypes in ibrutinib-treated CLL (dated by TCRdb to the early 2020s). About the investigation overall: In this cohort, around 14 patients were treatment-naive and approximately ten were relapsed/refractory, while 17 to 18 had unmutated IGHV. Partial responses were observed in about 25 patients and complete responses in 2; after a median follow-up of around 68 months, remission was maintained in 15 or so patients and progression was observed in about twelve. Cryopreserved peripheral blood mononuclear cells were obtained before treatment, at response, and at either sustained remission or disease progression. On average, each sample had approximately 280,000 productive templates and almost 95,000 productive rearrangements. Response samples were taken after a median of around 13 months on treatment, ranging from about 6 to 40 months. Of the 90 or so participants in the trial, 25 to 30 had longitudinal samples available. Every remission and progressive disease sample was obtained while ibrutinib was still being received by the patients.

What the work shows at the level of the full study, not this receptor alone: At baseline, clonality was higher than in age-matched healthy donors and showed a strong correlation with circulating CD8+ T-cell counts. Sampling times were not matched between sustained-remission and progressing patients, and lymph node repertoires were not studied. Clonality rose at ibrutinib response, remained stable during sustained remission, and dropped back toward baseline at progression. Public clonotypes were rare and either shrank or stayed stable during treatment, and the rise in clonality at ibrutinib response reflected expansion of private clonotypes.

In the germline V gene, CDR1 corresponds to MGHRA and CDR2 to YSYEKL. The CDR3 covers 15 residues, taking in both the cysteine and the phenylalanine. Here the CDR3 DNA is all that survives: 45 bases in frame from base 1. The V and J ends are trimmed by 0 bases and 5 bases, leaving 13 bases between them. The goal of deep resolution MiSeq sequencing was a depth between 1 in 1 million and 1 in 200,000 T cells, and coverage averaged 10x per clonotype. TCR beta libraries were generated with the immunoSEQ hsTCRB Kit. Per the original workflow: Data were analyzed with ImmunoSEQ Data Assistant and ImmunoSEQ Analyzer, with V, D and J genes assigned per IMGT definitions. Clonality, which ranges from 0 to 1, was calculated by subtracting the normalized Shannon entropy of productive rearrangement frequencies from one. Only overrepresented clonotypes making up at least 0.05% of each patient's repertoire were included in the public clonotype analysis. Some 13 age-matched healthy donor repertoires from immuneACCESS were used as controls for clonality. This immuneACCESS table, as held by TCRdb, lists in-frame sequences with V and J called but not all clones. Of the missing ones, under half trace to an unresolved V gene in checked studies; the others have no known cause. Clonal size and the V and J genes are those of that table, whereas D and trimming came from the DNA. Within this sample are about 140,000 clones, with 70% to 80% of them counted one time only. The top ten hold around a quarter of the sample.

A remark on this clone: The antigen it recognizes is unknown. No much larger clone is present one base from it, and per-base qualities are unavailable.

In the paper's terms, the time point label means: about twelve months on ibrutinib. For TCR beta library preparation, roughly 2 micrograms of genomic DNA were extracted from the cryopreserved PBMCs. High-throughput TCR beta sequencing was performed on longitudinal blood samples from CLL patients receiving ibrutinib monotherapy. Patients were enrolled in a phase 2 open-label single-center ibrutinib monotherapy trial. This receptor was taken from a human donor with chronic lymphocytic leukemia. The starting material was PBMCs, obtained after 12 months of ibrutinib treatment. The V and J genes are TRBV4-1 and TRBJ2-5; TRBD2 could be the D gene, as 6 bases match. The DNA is TGCGCCAGCAGCCAAGAACGCGGGACGGGTGAGACCCAGTACTTC. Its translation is CASSQERGTGETQYF.